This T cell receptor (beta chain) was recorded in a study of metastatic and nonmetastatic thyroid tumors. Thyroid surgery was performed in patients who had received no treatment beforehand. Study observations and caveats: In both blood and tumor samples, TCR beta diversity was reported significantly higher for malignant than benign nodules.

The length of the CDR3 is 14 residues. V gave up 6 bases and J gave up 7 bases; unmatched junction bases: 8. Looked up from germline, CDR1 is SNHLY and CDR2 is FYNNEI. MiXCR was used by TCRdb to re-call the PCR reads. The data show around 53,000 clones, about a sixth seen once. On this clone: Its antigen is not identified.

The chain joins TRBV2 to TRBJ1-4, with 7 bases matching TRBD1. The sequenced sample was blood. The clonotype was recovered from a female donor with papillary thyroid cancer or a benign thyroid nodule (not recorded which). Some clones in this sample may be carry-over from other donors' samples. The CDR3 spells CASRKDRWIEKLFF. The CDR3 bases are TGTGCCAGCAGGAAGGACAGGTGGATTGAAAAACTGTTTTTT.